Each of the 2 T cell receptor beta chains below was sequenced from the same sample in a study of graft-versus-host responses after intestinal transplantation. Only in-frame clones appear in the TCRdb table, and some are missing; sequencing was by immunoSEQ multiplex PCR. The sample yields about 94,000 clones, about 91% seen once. Their target antigens are unknown. Material: unstimulated CD8+ T cells sorted from spleen or lymph node cells, obtained before intestinal transplant. These receptor sequences come from a human donor who received an intestinal transplant.

V gene TRBV5-6 combines with J gene TRBJ1-4; possibly TRBD1 for D (6 bases). The ends were cut back, 7 bases at V and 8 bases at J, with 12 bases in the middle. In germline, CDR1 is SGHDT, CDR2 YYEEEE. This CDR3 is built from 12 residues. The CDR3 here is CASGNREEKLFF. CDR3 nucleotides: TGTGCCAGCGGAAACAGGGAGGAAAAACTGTTTTTT.

V usage is TRBV19 and J usage is TRBJ1-1, with 8 positions matching TRBD1. The V gene's germline CDR1 is LNHDA and CDR2 SQIVND (reference sequence). The CDR3 loop spans 13 amino acids. V lost 6 bases, J lost 5 bases, and 5 bases stayed unmatched. This CDR3 reads CASRSDRATEAFF. The DNA for the CDR3 is TGTGCCAGTAGATCGGACAGGGCGACTGAAGCTTTCTTT. Looking up the rest from reference TRBV19 and TRBJ1-1 gives the full variable domain: DGGITQSPKYLFRKEGQNVTLSCEQNLNHDAMYWYRQDPGQGLRLIYYSQIVNDFQKGDIAEGYSVSREKKESFPLTVTSAQKNPTAFYLCASRSDRATEAFFGQGTRLTVV.